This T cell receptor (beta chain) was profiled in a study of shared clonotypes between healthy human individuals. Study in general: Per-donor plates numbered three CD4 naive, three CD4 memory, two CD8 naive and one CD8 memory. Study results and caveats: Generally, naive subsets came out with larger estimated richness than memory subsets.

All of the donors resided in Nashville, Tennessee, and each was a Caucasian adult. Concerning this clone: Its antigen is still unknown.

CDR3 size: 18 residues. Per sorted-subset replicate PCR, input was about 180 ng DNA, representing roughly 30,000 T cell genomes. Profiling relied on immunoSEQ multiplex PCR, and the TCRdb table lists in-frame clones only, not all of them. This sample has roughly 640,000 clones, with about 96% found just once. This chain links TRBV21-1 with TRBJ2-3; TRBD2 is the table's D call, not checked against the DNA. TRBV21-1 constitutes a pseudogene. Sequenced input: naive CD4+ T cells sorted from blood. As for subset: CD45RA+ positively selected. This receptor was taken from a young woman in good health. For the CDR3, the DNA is TGTGCCACGCGCATGGGGACTAGCGGGATCACTAGCACAGATACGCAGTATTTT. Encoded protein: CATRMGTSGITSTDTQYF.